This T cell receptor beta chain derives from a study of post-analysis software for immune sequencing data. Across the study: The study covered relapsing-remitting, secondary progressive and progressive-relapsing courses of multiple sclerosis. Study conclusions and caveats: Controls' normalized Chao1 diversity significantly exceeded that of multiple sclerosis patients. Controls showed lower frequencies than patients for several TRBV segments, and TRBV5-6, TRBV5-1 and TRBV20-1 were among these. Pronounced co-clustering by F measure was evident among identically batched samples.

The CDR3 covers 13 residues. Germline V lookup: CDR1 SGHDT, CDR2 YYEEEE. V gave up 4 bases and J gave up 6 bases, with 12 bases separating them. Tagging with unique molecular identifiers was a feature of the TCR beta cDNA libraries. Starting from roughly 1.1 to 9.2 million T cells, the study yielded about 540,000 cDNA molecules. TCRdb fed the PCR reads into MiXCR, producing one record per CDR3 protein. The profile shows around 500,000 distinct CDR3 sequences, approximately 31% of them singletons. Turning to this clonotype: The antigen is not known.

The sequencing input was blood. This sequence originates from a girl younger than 18 with multiple sclerosis. The chain links TRBV5-6 to TRBJ2-3; a weak D match, TRBD2 (5 bases). DNA of the CDR3: TGTGCCAGCAGCGCGGACTTAGGGGATACGCAGTATTTT. Its translation is CASSADLGDTQYF. Based on the CDR3 plus reference TRBV5-6 and TRBJ2-3, the full variable domain is DAGVTQSPTHLIKTRGQQVTLRCSPKSGHDTVSWYQQALGQGPQFIFQYYEEEERQRGNFPDRFSGHQFPNYSSELNVNALLLGDSALYLCASSADLGDTQYFGPGTRLTVL.